The T cell receptor (beta chain) described here comes from a study of glioma-infiltrating T cells after dendritic cell vaccination. Unmatched junction bases numbered 2, after V lost 0 bases and J lost 8 bases. Germline-derived CDR1 and CDR2 are MRHNA and SNTAGT. The CDR3 is 13 amino acids. No glioblastoma patient carried an isocitrate dehydrogenase mutation. The PCR used 60 V beta and 13 J beta primers. Clones were sequenced by immunoSEQ multiplex PCR, and TCRdb holds only the in-frame ones, with some missing. The table shows over 55,000 clones, with 65% to 90% occurring only once. Remarks on this clone: Its specificity is unknown.

Study-level results: No direct clonality-survival link was found; a diverse polyclonal response may matter. Patients with more pretreatment TILs had longer time to progression and survival.

This TCR was recovered from a human donor with glioblastoma. The V call is TRBV6-4, the J call TRBJ1-2; 8 bases agree with TRBD1. The material was blood, obtained before dendritic cell vaccination. CDR3 DNA: TGTGCCAGCAGTGACTCGACAGGGGACGGCTACACCTTC. Its protein is CASSDSTGDGYTF.